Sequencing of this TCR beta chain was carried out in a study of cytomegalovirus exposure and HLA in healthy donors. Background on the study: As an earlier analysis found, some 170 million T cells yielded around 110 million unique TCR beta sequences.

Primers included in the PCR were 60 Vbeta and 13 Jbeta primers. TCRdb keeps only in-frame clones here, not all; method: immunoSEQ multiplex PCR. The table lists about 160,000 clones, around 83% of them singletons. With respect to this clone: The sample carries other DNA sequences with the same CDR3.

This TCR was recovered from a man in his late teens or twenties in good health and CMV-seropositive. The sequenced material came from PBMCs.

The CDR3 DNA reads TGTGCCAGCAGTTTATTACAGGGTGCGTACGAGCAGTACTTC. The encoded protein is CASSLLQGAYEQYF. This rearrangement joins TRBV27 to TRBJ2-7; possible D gene TRBD1, 6 bases. Germline V gene sequence: CDR1 MNHEY, CDR2 SMNVEV (reference sequence). This CDR3 has 14 residues. Trimming took off 1 base at V and 4 bases at J, with 11 bases between the two ends.